The next 18 T cell receptor beta chains were all read from a single sample in a study of neoadjuvant nivolumab and ipilimumab in lung cancer. The protocol was immunoSEQ multiplex PCR, while the TCRdb copy is restricted to in-frame clones and leaves out a portion. The sample lists about 38,000 clones; 75% to 90% were seen once. Source: peripheral blood, taken before neoadjuvant nivolumab, alone or with ipilimumab. The source of these receptors is an adult with non-small cell lung cancer.

V usage is TRBV30 and J usage is TRBJ1-5, with D perhaps matching TRBD1 (6 bases). V shed 4 bases and J shed 5 bases, with 12 bases lying between them. CDR1 GTSNPN and CDR2 SVGIG come from the germline V gene (reference sequence). There are 13 residues in the CDR3. CDR3 coding DNA: TGTGCCTGGACGAGGACAGCCGATCAGCCCCAGCATTTT. Its translation is CAWTRTADQPQHF.

The chain combines TRBV7-9 with TRBJ1-1; perhaps TRBD1 as D (6 bases). The germline V gene has CDR1 SEHNR and CDR2 FQNEAQ (reference sequence). CDR3 length equals 12 residues. V was cut by 9 bases and J by 4 bases, with 12 bases left in between. CDR3 nucleotides: TGTGCCAGTGGGAGGGGGACCACTGAAGCTTTCTTT. Amino acids: CASGRGTTEAFF.

This rearrangement joins TRBV6-1 to TRBJ2-3; no firm D call. CDR1 is MNHNS and CDR2 is SASEGT in the germline V gene. Trimming removed 8 bases from V and 4 bases from J, with 16 bases in between. The length of the CDR3 is 14 residues. CDR3 in DNA: TGTGCCAGCCTACTTAGCCGTCCCCCAGATACGCAGTATTTT. As protein: CASLLSRPPDTQYF.

The chain uses TRBV18 and TRBJ2-3; 14 bases match TRBD2. Germline-derived CDR1 and CDR2 are KGHSH and LQKENI. This CDR3 comprises 16 residues. The V and J ends lost 3 bases and 5 bases, in that order; junction bases with no gene match: 4. CDR3 coding DNA: TGTGCCAGCTCACCCGGACTAGCGGGAGGTGGAGATACGCAGTATTTT. Its protein is CASSPGLAGGGDTQYF.

Only a few counts were recorded for this clone. DNA for the CDR3: TGTGCCATCCTGGACAGGGAAACAGATACGCAGTATTTT. Protein product: CAILDRETDTQYF. The V gene is TRBV5-4, the J gene TRBJ2-3; 8 positions agree with TRBD1. V was clipped by 9 bases and J by 3 bases; unmatched bases: 6. In germline, CDR1 is SGHNT, CDR2 YYREEE (reference sequence). This CDR3 has 13 amino acids.

The rearrangement joins TRBV11-3 to TRBJ2-7; 7 bases are a match to TRBD1. The CDR3 consists of 14 residues. The germline V gene has CDR1 SGHNT and CDR2 YENEEA. V trimming: 5 bases; J trimming: 2 bases; junction bases outside the gene matches: 6. The CDR3 bases are TGTGCCAGCAGCGGGACAGACACGCCCTACGAGCAGTACTTC. As protein: CASSGTDTPYEQYF.

The rearrangement joins TRBV4-2 to TRBJ2-1; 9 positions agree with TRBD2. The CDR3 has 15 amino acids. With V trimmed by 5 bases and J by 5 bases, 7 bases remained unmatched. Looked up from germline, CDR1 is LGHNA and CDR2 is YNFKEQ. The chain's CDR3 is CASSTPGTSHNEQFF. For the CDR3, the DNA is TGTGCCAGCAGCACCCCCGGGACTAGCCACAATGAGCAGTTCTTC.

This sequence joins TRBV6-5 and TRBJ2-7; D might be TRBD1 or TRBD2, each matching 5 bases. V lost 0 bases to trimming and J lost 4 bases, with 10 bases between them. CDR3 length: 14 amino acids. The V gene's germline CDR1 is MNHEY and CDR2 SVGAGI. CDR3 DNA: TGTGCCAGCAGTTACTCGAACAGGAGGTACGAGCAGTACTTC. Its protein product is CASSYSNRRYEQYF.

V gene TRBV6-1 combines with J gene TRBJ2-1, with unresolved D. The V gene lost 2 bases and the J gene lost 8 bases, with 4 bases spanning the gap. The CDR3 runs 11 residues. The germline V gene encodes CDR1 MNHNS and CDR2 SASEGT. The CDR3: CASSERYEQFF. In DNA, the CDR3 is TGTGCCAGCAGTGAACGATATGAGCAGTTCTTC.

The chain carries TRBV5-4 and TRBJ2-2, with 7 bases aligning to TRBD2. The CDR3 runs to 15 residues. Germline values: CDR1 SGHNT, CDR2 YYREEE (reference sequence). V lost 0 bases, J lost 3 bases, and 2 bases stayed unmatched. The CDR3 region has the DNA TGTGCCAGCAGCTTGGGGCTAGCGGACACCGGGGAGCTGTTTTTT. This codes for CASSLGLADTGELFF.

This chain joins TRBV9 and TRBJ1-3, with D unresolved. The germline V gene encodes CDR1 SGDLS and CDR2 YYNGEE. The CDR3 has 17 amino acids. Between the trimmed V and J ends, which lost 4 bases and 0 bases, there was a span of 17 bases. The DNA for the CDR3 is TGTGCCAGCAGCTCACTTGAGGGTTCCCTCTCTGGAAACACCATATATTTT. Its protein is CASSSLEGSLSGNTIYF.

The chain uses TRBV7-7 and TRBJ2-5, with TRBD2 matching over 8 bases. The germline CDR1 and CDR2 sequences are SSHAT and FNYEAQ (reference sequence). The J segment lost 1 base and the V segment lost 0 bases, leaving 4 bases of the junction unmatched. The CDR3 sequence is 16 residues long. CDR3 in amino acids: CASSLARGDGQETQYF. The CDR3 region has the DNA TGTGCCAGCAGCTTAGCGCGGGGGGACGGCCAAGAGACCCAGTACTTC.

The chain carries TRBV30 and TRBJ2-3, with 10 bases fitting TRBD2. The CDR3 runs 15 residues. V gave up 4 bases and J gave up 3 bases; unmatched junction bases: 7. Per the germline V gene, CDR1 is GTSNPN and CDR2 is SVGIG (reference sequence). This CDR3 reads CAWTSGRVSTDTQYF. CDR3 bases: TGTGCCTGGACTAGCGGGAGAGTTTCTACAGATACGCAGTATTTT.

The chain has TRBV7-2 and TRBJ2-7; TRBD2 is a possible D gene (7 bases). With 1 base removed from V and 4 bases from J, the gap between germline ends came to 14 bases. Per germline, CDR1 SGHTA and CDR2 FQGNSA. This CDR3 has 15 residues. In DNA form, the CDR3 reads TGTGCCAGCAGCTTAGGGGGTGGGAGGGGGTACGAGCAGTACTTC. It translates to CASSLGGGRGYEQYF. The full variable domain, completed using reference TRBV7-2 and TRBJ2-7, is GAGVSQSPSNKVTEKGKDVELRCDPISGHTALYWYRQSLGQGLEFLIYFQGNSAPDKSGLPSDRFSAERTGGSVSTLTIQRTQQEDSAVYLCASSLGGGRGYEQYFGPGTRLTVT.

The rearrangement links TRBV19 to TRBJ2-7; 10 nucleotides agree with TRBD1. The V segment lost 1 base and the J segment 2 bases; nucleotides outside the gene matches: 5. Germline values: CDR1 LNHDA, CDR2 SQIVND (reference sequence). This CDR3 is 16 amino acids long. The CDR3: CASSIASGTGAYEQYF. In nucleotides, the CDR3 is TGTGCCAGTAGTATAGCCTCCGGGACAGGGGCCTACGAGCAGTACTTC. Full variable domain (rest looked up from reference TRBV19 and TRBJ2-7): DGGITQSPKYLFRKEGQNVTLSCEQNLNHDAMYWYRQDPGQGLRLIYYSQIVNDFQKGDIAEGYSVSREKKESFPLTVTSAQKNPTAFYLCASSIASGTGAYEQYFGPGTRLTVT.

This clone showed up just once. The gene calls are TRBV30 and TRBJ1-1; no clear D gene. The CDR3 sequence is 12 residues long. Trimming left V 4 bases short and J 1 base short, with 7 bases between. Germline CDR1 is GTSNPN and CDR2 is SVGIG (reference sequence). In nucleotides, the CDR3 is TGTGCCTGGACCTGGGGGAACACTGAAGCTTTCTTT. It yields the protein CAWTWGNTEAFF. The full variable domain, completed using reference TRBV30 and TRBJ1-1, is SQTIHQWPATLVQPVGSPLSLECTVEGTSNPNLYWYRQAAGRGLQLLFYSVGIGQISSEVPQNLSASRPQDRQFILSSKKLLLSDSGFYLCAWTWGNTEAFFGQGTRLTVV.

The chain employs TRBV7-2 and TRBJ2-7; D not certain. V lost 4 bases and J lost 5, with 21 bases in between. From germline, CDR1 is SGHTA and CDR2 FQGNSA. The CDR3 has 16 amino acids. CDR3 amino acids: CASSSRKVGNPHEQYF. The DNA of the CDR3 is TGTGCCAGCAGCTCCCGGAAGGTGGGGAACCCCCACGAGCAGTACTTC. Full variable domain (rest looked up from reference TRBV7-2 and TRBJ2-7): GAGVSQSPSNKVTEKGKDVELRCDPISGHTALYWYRQSLGQGLEFLIYFQGNSAPDKSGLPSDRFSAERTGGSVSTLTIQRTQQEDSAVYLCASSSRKVGNPHEQYFGPGTRLTVT.

The chain carries TRBV5-1 and TRBJ1-1; 8 positions match TRBD1. There are 14 residues in the CDR3. J lost 4 bases, V lost 5 bases, and 7 bases had no gene match. The germline V gene encodes CDR1 SGHRS and CDR2 YFSETQ. The CDR3 sequence is CASRSSGGGTEAFF. The CDR3 coding sequence is TGCGCCAGCAGGTCCTCAGGGGGCGGCACTGAAGCTTTCTTT.